A single sample is the source of the 28 T cell receptor beta chains below, sequenced in a study of T cell responses to AZD1222 COVID-19 vaccine. Method: immunoSEQ multiplex PCR; TCRdb's copy keeps in-frame clones and lacks some. The table shows more than 95,000 clones, with 88% occurring only once. The specimen comprised peripheral blood, sampled on day 0 of AZD1222 vaccination. The receptors were gathered from an adult in good health.

This chain uses TRBV18 with TRBJ1-2, with 9 bases fitting TRBD1. The ends lost 3 bases at V and 6 bases at J; junction bases unmatched: 11. Germline V gives CDR1 KGHSH, CDR2 LQKENI. This CDR3 is built from 16 residues. CDR3 DNA sequence: TGTGCCAGCTCACCCAGGGACAGGGACGGAGAGCATGGCTACACCTTC. Translation gives CASSPRDRDGEHGYTF.

The chain joins TRBV10-2 to TRBJ2-3, with 8 positions matching TRBD1. CDR1 WSHSY and CDR2 SAAADI come from the germline V gene. With 5 bases clipped from V and 6 bases from J, the junction kept 7 bases outside the gene matches. CDR3 length: 14 amino acids. CDR3 protein: CASSQGAEADTQYF. Written as DNA, the CDR3 is TGCGCCAGCAGTCAGGGGGCAGAAGCGGATACGCAGTATTTT.

The chain has TRBV6-5 and TRBJ2-3; possible D gene TRBD2, 5 bases. Germline-derived CDR1 and CDR2 are MNHEY and SVGAGI. CDR3 length equals 13 residues. Trimming pared 6 bases from V and 2 bases from J, leaving 9 bases between. The CDR3 spells CASRDSNTDTQYF. DNA of the CDR3: TGTGCCAGCAGGGACTCCAACACAGATACGCAGTATTTT.

V usage is TRBV11-1 and J usage is TRBJ1-1; no definite D call. V lost 1 base and J lost 6, with 9 bases in between. The CDR3 length is 13 residues. The germline CDR1 and CDR2 sequences are SGHAT and FQDESV (reference sequence). CDR3 sequence: CASSLVQPSEAFF. The DNA for the CDR3 is TGTGCCAGCAGCTTAGTACAGCCCTCTGAAGCTTTCTTT.

Only a few counts were recorded for this clone. CDR3 nucleotide sequence: TGTGCCTCCGAGGAGGGTCCGGGGCAGCCCCAGCATTTT. Its protein is CASEEGPGQPQHF. V usage is TRBV10-3 and J usage is TRBJ1-5, with D uncertain. Germline CDR1 and CDR2: ENHRY and SYGVKD. The CDR3 has 13 amino acids. The V gene lost 11 bases and the J gene lost 7 bases, with 18 bases spanning the gap.

The CDR3 nucleotides are TGTGCCAGCAGCCAAGTCAGTCAGGGAGGGGTGGATCAGCCCCAGCATTTT. Its translation: CASSQVSQGGVDQPQHF. The chain employs TRBV4-2 and TRBJ1-5; possible D gene TRBD1, 5 bases. The V end lost 1 base, the J end lost 5 bases, and 18 bases lay between the germline ends. CDR3 length: 17 residues. In germline, CDR1 is LGHNA, CDR2 YNFKEQ.

V gene TRBV4-1 combines with J gene TRBJ1-5, with D possibly being TRBD1 (6 bases). V lost 5 bases to trimming and J lost 2 bases, with 10 bases between them. CDR1 and CDR2 (germline): MGHRA, YSYEKL. The CDR3 has 14 amino acids. As DNA, the CDR3 is TGCGCCAGCAGCTACAGGGAGGGCAATCAGCCCCAGCATTTT. Amino acid sequence: CASSYREGNQPQHF.

The gene calls are TRBV6-2 or TRBV6-3 and TRBJ1-5; no firm D call. Trimming left V 5 bases short and J 0 bases short, with 5 bases between. This CDR3 has 13 residues. In germline, CDR1 is MNHEY, CDR2 SVGEGT. The CDR3 loop is CASSTNSNQPQHF. CDR3 nucleotide sequence: TGTGCCAGCAGTACCAATAGCAATCAGCCCCAGCATTTT.

This clone was recorded only once. CDR3 nucleotides: TGCGCCAGCAGCCAAAACACTGAAGCTTTCTTT. Its protein product is CASSQNTEAFF. The rearrangement uses TRBV4-1 and TRBJ1-1; no firm D call. This CDR3 comprises 11 residues. Germline V lookup: CDR1 MGHRA, CDR2 YSYEKL. Trimming shortened V by 2 bases and J by 2 bases, and 0 bases separated the two germline ends.

The V call is TRBV7-3, the J call TRBJ1-1; D unresolved. The CDR3 contains 13 residues. V was shortened by 5 bases and J by 5 bases, with 12 bases between the two germline ends. Germline assignment: CDR1 SGHTA and CDR2 FQGTGA. The CDR3 DNA reads TGTGCCAGCAGCCGGGCCGGTAGGACTGAAGCTTTCTTT. Its protein product is CASSRAGRTEAFF.

CDR3 protein: CASSLARDNEKLFF. The CDR3 DNA reads TGTGCCAGCAGCTTGGCAAGGGATAATGAAAAACTGTTTTTT. V is TRBV5-6 and J is TRBJ1-4; D is unresolved. Germline V gives CDR1 SGHDT, CDR2 YYEEEE. The CDR3 sequence is 14 residues long. V lost 0 bases, J lost 4 bases, and 7 bases lay in between.

V and J are TRBV27 and TRBJ2-3; 8 bases match TRBD2. This CDR3 is built from 14 residues. V lost 5 bases, J lost 4 bases, and 5 bases stayed unmatched. Per germline, CDR1 MNHEY and CDR2 SMNVEV (reference sequence). The CDR3 DNA reads as TGTGCCAGCAGTAGGGAGACTAGCGCAGATACGCAGTATTTT. The encoded protein is CASSRETSADTQYF.

This chain uses TRBV2 with TRBJ2-7; D gene unclear. Trimming shortened V by 4 bases and J by 1 base, and 11 bases separated the two germline ends. Germline V CDR1 and CDR2: SNHLY, FYNNEI. The CDR3 runs to 14 residues. The CDR3 spells CASSVGPKSYEQYF. The DNA for the CDR3 is TGTGCCAGCAGTGTCGGGCCTAAGTCCTACGAGCAGTACTTC.

The chain's CDR3 is CASSIASSYEQYF. The CDR3 nucleotides read TGTGCCAGTAGTATTGCGAGCTCCTACGAGCAGTACTTC. The V and J genes are TRBV19 and TRBJ2-7; D gene unclear. The CDR3 contains 13 residues. V lost 3 bases to trimming and J lost 0 bases, with 6 bases between them. Germline CDR1 and CDR2: LNHDA and SQIVND (reference sequence).

This clone was observed once. J is TRBJ1-1 and V is TRBV28; TRBD1 agrees at 7 bases. There are 16 residues in the CDR3. V dropped 5 bases and J dropped 1; count of bases not matched to a gene: 10. Germline V gene lookup returns CDR1 MDHEN and CDR2 SYDVKM. Here the CDR3 DNA reads TGTGCCAGCAGTCTACCCCTTGGGACAGCGAACACTGAAGCTTTCTTT. This encodes CASSLPLGTANTEAFF. The variable domain in full, with the rest retrieved from reference TRBV28 and TRBJ1-1, is DVKVTQSSRYLVKRTGEKVFLECVQDMDHENMFWYRQDPGLGLRLIYFSYDVKMKEKGDIPEGYSVSREKKERFSLILESASTNQTSMYLCASSLPLGTANTEAFFGQGTRLTVV.

The V gene is TRBV27, the J gene TRBJ2-5; TRBD1 matches 8 bases. This CDR3 comprises 17 residues. Germline loops: CDR1 MNHEY, CDR2 SMNVEV (reference sequence). V lost 3 bases, J lost 5 bases, and 14 bases stayed unmatched. The CDR3 coding sequence is TGTGCCAGCAGTTTGCCCCTGGACAGGGATCGACCGGAGACCCAGTACTTC. Translating gives CASSLPLDRDRPETQYF.

The CDR3 sequence is CASSPPAGGSTDTQYF. CDR3 DNA sequence: TGTGCCAGCAGCCCGCCAGCGGGAGGCAGCACAGATACGCAGTATTTT. The chain is built from TRBV7-8 and TRBJ2-3; 9 bases are a match to TRBD2. Germline CDR1 SGHVS, CDR2 FQNEAQ. Trimming cost V 5 bases and J 0 bases; bases outside gene matches: 6. This CDR3 comprises 16 residues. Looking up the rest from reference TRBV7-8 and TRBJ2-3 gives the full variable domain: GAGVSQSPRYKVAKRGQDVALRCDPISGHVSLFWYQQALGQGPEFLTYFQNEAQLDKSGLPSDRFFAERPEGSVSTLKIQRTQQEDSAVYLCASSPPAGGSTDTQYFGPGTRLTVL.

By share, this clone ranks as medium-sized. V gene TRBV29-1 combines with J gene TRBJ1-2, with no clear D. CDR1 is SQVTM, CDR2 ANQGSEA, per germline. V lost 3 bases, J lost 0 bases, and 20 bases lay in between. This CDR3 contains 17 residues. CDR3 DNA: TGCAGCGTTGATACCGGGAGTGAGCGGGGATCTAACTATGGCTACACCTTC. Translating gives CSVDTGSERGSNYGYTF. The entire variable domain, with the rest obtained from reference TRBV29-1 and TRBJ1-2, is as follows: SAVISQKPSRDICQRGTSLTIQCQVDSQVTMMFWYRQQPGQSLTLIATANQGSEATYESGFVIDKFPISRPNLTFSTLTVSNMSPEDSSIYLCSVDTGSERGSNYGYTFGSGTRLTVV.

The genes are TRBV24-1 and TRBJ1-2, with TRBD1 identical over 9 bases. The CDR3 is made up of 15 amino acids. V was pared by 4 bases and J by 8 bases, with 10 bases of the junction left unmatched. CDR1 is KGHDR, CDR2 SFDVKD, per germline. Here the CDR3 reads CATSDPRQGEGGYTF. The DNA for the CDR3 is TGTGCCACCAGTGACCCAAGACAGGGGGAGGGCGGCTACACCTTC.

The chain joins TRBV27 to TRBJ1-2; 8 nucleotides match TRBD1. Germline V CDR1 and CDR2: MNHEY, SMNVEV (reference sequence). The V segment lost 10 bases and the J segment 0 bases; nucleotides outside the gene matches: 10. The CDR3 has 15 amino acids. CDR3 DNA: TGTGCCACCCGGACAGGGAGGGGGGCTAACTATGGCTACACCTTC. Translation: CATRTGRGANYGYTF.

The gene calls are TRBV30 and TRBJ2-1, with unresolved D. The V end lost 5 bases, the J end lost 8 bases, and 10 bases lay between the germline ends. The CDR3 runs 11 residues. CDR1 is GTSNPN, CDR2 SVGIG, per germline (reference sequence). CDR3 in amino acids: CAWSAFDEQFF. The DNA for the CDR3 is TGTGCCTGGTCGGCGTTCGATGAGCAGTTCTTC.

The rearrangement joins TRBV28 to TRBJ1-2; no firm D call. CDR3 length equals 12 residues. Trimming shortened V by 3 bases and J by 4 bases, and 6 bases separated the two germline ends. CDR1 MDHEN and CDR2 SYDVKM come from the germline V gene. CDR3 loop: CASSFDFYGYTF. CDR3 nucleotides: TGTGCCAGCAGTTTTGACTTCTATGGCTACACCTTC.

The V gene is TRBV3-1 (or the pseudogene TRBV3-2), the J gene TRBJ1-6, with D perhaps matching TRBD1 (6 bases). The V and J ends lost 1 base and 8 bases respectively, with 18 bases between them. The CDR3 has 17 amino acids. Germline-derived CDR1 and CDR2 are LGHDT and YNNKEL (reference sequence). As DNA, the CDR3 is TGTGCCAGCAGCCAAGGGGGGGGGCAGACGCGGGATTCACCCCTCCACTTT. Encoded protein: CASSQGGGQTRDSPLHF.

This chain links TRBV6-5 with TRBJ1-2; D is unresolved. V was pared by 5 bases and J by 0 bases, with 7 bases between. Germline CDR1 reads MNHEY; CDR2 reads SVGAGI. CDR3 length: 13 amino acids. CDR3 nucleotide sequence: TGTGCCAGCAGTAGGGCACCTAACTATGGCTACACCTTC. Translating gives CASSRAPNYGYTF.

The chain carries TRBV7-2 and TRBJ1-2, with D unresolved. V was cut by 10 bases and J by 3 bases, with 12 bases left in between. The CDR3 consists of 12 residues. CDR1 and CDR2 (germline): SGHTA, FQGNSA. The CDR3, as DNA: TGTGCCAAGCCGCGGGGTGACTATGGCTACACCTTC. Its translation: CAKPRGDYGYTF.

The chain carries TRBV30 and TRBJ1-1; no definite D call. V was shortened by 0 bases and J by 3 bases, with 14 bases between the two germline ends. CDR1 is GTSNPN and CDR2 is SVGIG in the germline V gene (reference sequence). The CDR3 extends over 15 amino acids. CDR3 sequence: CAWSVVGIRYTEAFF. The CDR3 bases are TGTGCCTGGAGTGTCGTCGGCATAAGGTACACTGAAGCTTTCTTT.

The chain uses TRBV5-1 and TRBJ1-6; the match to TRBD1 covers 7 bases. With V trimmed by 0 bases and J by 4 bases, 1 base remained unmatched. The CDR3 totals 15 residues. Germline V gives CDR1 SGHRS, CDR2 YFSETQ. The CDR3 coding sequence is TGCGCCAGCAGCTTGGTGGGACAGTATAATTCACCCCTCCACTTT. Translating it yields CASSLVGQYNSPLHF.

The rearrangement joins TRBV10-3 to TRBJ1-5; 8 bases map to TRBD1. The CDR3 is 12 residues long. V lost 10 bases, J lost 7 bases, and 6 bases stayed unmatched. Per germline, CDR1 ENHRY and CDR2 SYGVKD. In DNA, the CDR3 is TGTGCCAGCCAGGGGGCCGGGCAGCCCCAGCATTTT. This gives the protein CASQGAGQPQHF.